The present T cell receptor (beta chain) was sequenced within a study of T cells after yellow fever vaccination. TCRdb redid the calling of the 5' RACE reads with MiXCR, one entry per CDR3 protein. The top ten hold more than 0.4% of the sample, which has fewer than 20,000 distinct CDR3 sequences, under 5% seen once. This clonotype was counted ten times or more. The CDR3 runs to 13 residues. The V gene lost 6 bases and the J gene lost 4 bases, with 16 bases spanning the gap. Germline loops: CDR1 SQVTM, CDR2 ANQGSEA. This chain uses TRBV29-1 with TRBJ2-7; TRBD2 is a possible D gene (6 bases). The TCR comes from a man aged 25-45 years who received the YFV17D yellow fever vaccine. The sample consisted of PBMCs, either bulk or a sorted T-cell subset (CD4+, CD8+, memory, or dextramer-sorted; not recorded which), taken 15 days after the yellow fever booster vaccination. The CDR3 nucleotides are TGCAGCGTGAATCAGGGAGGTCGGTACGAGCAGTACTTC. The encoded protein is CSVNQGGRYEQYF.